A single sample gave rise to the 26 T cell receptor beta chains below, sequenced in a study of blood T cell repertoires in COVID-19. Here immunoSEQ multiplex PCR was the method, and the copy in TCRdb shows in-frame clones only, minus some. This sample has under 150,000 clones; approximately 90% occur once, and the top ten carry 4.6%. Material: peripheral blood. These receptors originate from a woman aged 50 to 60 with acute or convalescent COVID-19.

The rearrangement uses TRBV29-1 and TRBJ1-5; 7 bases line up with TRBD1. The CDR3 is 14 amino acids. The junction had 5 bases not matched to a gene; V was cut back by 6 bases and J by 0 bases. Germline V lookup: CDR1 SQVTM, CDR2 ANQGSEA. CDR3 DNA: TGCAGCGTGCGACAGGGAGATAGCAATCAGCCCCAGCATTTT. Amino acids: CSVRQGDSNQPQHF. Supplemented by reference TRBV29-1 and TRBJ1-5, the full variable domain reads SAVISQKPSRDICQRGTSLTIQCQVDSQVTMMFWYRQQPGQSLTLIATANQGSEATYESGFVIDKFPISRPNLTFSTLTVSNMSPEDSSIYLCSVRQGDSNQPQHFGDGTRLSIL.

DNA for the CDR3: TGTGCCAGCACCCATAAAGACAGCCTCTACGAGCAGTACTTC. It encodes CASTHKDSLYEQYF. The gene calls are TRBV28 and TRBJ2-7; D is perhaps TRBD1 (5 bases). The CDR3 contains 14 residues. V was cut by 7 bases and J by 3 bases, with 16 bases left in between. Germline values: CDR1 MDHEN, CDR2 SYDVKM.

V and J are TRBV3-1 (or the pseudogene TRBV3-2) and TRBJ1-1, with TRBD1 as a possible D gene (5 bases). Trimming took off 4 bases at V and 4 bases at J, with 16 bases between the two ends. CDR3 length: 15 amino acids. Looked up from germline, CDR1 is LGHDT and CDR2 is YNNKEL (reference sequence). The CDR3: CASSPNFGGVTEAFF. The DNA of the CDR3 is TGTGCCAGCAGCCCCAATTTCGGGGGTGTCACTGAAGCTTTCTTT.

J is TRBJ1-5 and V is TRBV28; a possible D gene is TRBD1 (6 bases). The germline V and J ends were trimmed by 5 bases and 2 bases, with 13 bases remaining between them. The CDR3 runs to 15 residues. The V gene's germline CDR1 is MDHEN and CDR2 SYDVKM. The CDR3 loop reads CASSPTGIGNQPQHF. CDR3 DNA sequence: TGTGCCAGCAGTCCCACAGGGATTGGCAATCAGCCCCAGCATTTT.

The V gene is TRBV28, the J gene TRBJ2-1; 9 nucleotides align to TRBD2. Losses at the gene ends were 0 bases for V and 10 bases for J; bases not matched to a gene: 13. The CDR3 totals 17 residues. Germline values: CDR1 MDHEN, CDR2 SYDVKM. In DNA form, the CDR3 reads TGTGCCAGCAGTTTATGGGCCGGGACTAGCCCTCAGCAGGAGCAGTTCTTC. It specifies CASSLWAGTSPQQEQFF.

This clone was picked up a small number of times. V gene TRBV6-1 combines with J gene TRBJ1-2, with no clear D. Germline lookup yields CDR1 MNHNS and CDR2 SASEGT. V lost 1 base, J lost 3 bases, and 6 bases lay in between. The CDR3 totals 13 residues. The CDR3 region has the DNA TGTGCCAGCAGTGAAGGGCAGTACTATGGCTACACCTTC. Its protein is CASSEGQYYGYTF.

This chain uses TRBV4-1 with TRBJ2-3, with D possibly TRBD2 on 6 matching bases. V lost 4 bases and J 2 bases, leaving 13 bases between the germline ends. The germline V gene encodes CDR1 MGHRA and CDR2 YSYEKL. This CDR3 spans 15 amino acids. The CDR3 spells CASSPGAGFTDTQYF. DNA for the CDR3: TGCGCCAGCAGCCCCGGGGCGGGATTCACAGATACGCAGTATTTT.

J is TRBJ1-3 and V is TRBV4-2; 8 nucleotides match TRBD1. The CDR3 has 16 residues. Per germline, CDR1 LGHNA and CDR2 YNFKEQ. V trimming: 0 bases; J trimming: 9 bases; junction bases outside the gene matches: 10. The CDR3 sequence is CASSQDTGGTTRTIYF. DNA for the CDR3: TGTGCCAGCAGCCAAGATACAGGGGGTACAACTCGCACCATATATTTT.

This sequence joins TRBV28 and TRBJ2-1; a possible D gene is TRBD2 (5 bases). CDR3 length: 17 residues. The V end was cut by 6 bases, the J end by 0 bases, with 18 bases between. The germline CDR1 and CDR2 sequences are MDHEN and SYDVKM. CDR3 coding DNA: TGTGCCAGCAGCCCCGTCAACGGGGTCCGCTCCTACAATGAGCAGTTCTTC. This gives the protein CASSPVNGVRSYNEQFF.

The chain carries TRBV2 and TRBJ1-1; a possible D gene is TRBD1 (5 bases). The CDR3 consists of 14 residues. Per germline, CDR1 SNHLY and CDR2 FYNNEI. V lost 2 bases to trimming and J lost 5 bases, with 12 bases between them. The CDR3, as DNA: TGTGCCAGCAGTGAATTGTTGGGGGGGACTGAAGCTTTCTTT. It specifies CASSELLGGTEAFF. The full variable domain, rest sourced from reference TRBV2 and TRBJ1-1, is EPEVTQTPSHQVTQMGQEVILRCVPISNHLYFYWYRQILGQKVEFLVSFYNNEISEKSEIFDDQFSVERPDGSNFTLKIRSTKLEDSAMYFCASSELLGGTEAFFGQGTRLTVV.

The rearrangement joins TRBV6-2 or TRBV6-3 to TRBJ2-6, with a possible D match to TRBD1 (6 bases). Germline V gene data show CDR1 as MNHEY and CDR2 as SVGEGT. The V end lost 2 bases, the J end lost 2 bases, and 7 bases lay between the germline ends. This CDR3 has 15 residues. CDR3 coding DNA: TGTGCCAGCAGTTACCGGACAGCTGGGGCCAACGTCCTGACTTTC. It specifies CASSYRTAGANVLTF.

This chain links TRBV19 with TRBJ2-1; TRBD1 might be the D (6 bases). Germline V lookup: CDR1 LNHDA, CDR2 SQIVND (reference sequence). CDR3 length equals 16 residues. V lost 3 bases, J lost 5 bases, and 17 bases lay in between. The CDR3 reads CASSIFGGQQHNEQFF. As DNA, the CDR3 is TGTGCCAGTAGTATTTTCGGTGGACAGCAACACAATGAGCAGTTCTTC.

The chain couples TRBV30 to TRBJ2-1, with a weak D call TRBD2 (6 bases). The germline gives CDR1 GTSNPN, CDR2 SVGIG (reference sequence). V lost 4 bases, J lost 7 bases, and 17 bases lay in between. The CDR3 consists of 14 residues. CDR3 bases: TGTGCCTGGAACGAAGGCGGGACGGCTAATGAGCAGTTCTTC. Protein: CAWNEGGTANEQFF.

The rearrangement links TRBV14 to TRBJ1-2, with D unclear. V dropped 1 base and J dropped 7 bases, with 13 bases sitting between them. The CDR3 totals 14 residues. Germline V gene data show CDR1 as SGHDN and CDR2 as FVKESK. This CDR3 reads CASSQVLEIVGYTF. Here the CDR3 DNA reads TGTGCCAGCAGCCAAGTCTTGGAGATTGTTGGCTACACCTTC.

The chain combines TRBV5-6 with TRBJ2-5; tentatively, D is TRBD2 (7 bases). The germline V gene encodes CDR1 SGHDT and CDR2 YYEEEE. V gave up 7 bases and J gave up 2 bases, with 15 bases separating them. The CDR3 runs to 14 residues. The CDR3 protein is CASAKGGWQETQYF. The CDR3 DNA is TGTGCCAGCGCCAAGGGGGGGTGGCAAGAGACCCAGTACTTC.

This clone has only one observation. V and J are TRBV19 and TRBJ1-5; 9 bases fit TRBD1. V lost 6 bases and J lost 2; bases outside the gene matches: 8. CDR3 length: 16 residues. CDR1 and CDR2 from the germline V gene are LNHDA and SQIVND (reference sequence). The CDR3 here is CASRLHRGLRNQPQHF. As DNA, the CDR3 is TGTGCCAGTAGATTGCACAGGGGGCTACGCAATCAGCCCCAGCATTTT.

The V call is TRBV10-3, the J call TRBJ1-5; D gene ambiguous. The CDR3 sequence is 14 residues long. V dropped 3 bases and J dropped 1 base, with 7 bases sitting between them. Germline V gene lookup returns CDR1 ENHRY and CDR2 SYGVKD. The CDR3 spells CAISDSGSNQPQHF. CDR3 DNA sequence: TGTGCCATCAGTGACAGCGGAAGCAATCAGCCCCAGCATTTT.

The CDR3 DNA reads TGTGCCAGCAGCCAAGATAAGGAGACTAGCGGGAGGATGACCTACAATGAGCAGTTCTTC. Residues: CASSQDKETSGRMTYNEQFF. The chain uses TRBV14 and TRBJ2-1; 13 bases are a match to TRBD2. Germline CDR1 is SGHDN and CDR2 is FVKESK. Germline trimming cut 0 bases from V and 2 bases from J; bases unmatched to any gene: 10. This CDR3 region has 20 residues.

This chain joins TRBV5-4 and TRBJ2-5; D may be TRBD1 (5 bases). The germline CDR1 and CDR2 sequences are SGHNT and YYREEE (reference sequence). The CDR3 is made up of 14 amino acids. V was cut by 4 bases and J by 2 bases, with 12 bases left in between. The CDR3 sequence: CASSVRQTQETQYF. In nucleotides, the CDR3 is TGTGCCAGCAGCGTCAGACAGACACAAGAGACCCAGTACTTC.

CDR3: CASTIRGWSTNEKLFF. The CDR3 DNA reads TGTGCCAGCACCATCAGGGGTTGGAGCACTAATGAAAAACTGTTTTTT. This chain joins TRBV6-9 and TRBJ1-4; D is perhaps TRBD1 (6 bases). V dropped 7 bases and J dropped 2 bases, with 17 bases sitting between them. CDR1 is MNHGY, CDR2 SVAAGI, per germline. The CDR3 extends over 16 amino acids.

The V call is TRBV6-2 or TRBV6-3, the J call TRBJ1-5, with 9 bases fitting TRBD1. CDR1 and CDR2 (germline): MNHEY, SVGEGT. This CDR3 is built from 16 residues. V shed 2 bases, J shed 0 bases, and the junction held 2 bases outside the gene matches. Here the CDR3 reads CASSYGTGYSNQPQHF. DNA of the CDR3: TGTGCCAGCAGTTACGGGACAGGGTATAGCAATCAGCCCCAGCATTTT.

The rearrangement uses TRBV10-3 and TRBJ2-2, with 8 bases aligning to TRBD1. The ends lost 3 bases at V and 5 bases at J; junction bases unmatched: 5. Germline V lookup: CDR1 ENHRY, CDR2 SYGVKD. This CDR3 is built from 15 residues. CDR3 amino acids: CAISDVTGVTGELFF. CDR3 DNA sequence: TGTGCCATCAGTGATGTGACAGGGGTTACCGGGGAGCTGTTTTTT.

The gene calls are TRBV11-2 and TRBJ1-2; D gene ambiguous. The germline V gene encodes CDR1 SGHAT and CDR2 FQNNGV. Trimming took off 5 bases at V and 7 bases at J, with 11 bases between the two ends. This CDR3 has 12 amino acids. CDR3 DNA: TGTGCCAGCAGCGTCAACAACCGTGGCTACACCTTC. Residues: CASSVNNRGYTF.

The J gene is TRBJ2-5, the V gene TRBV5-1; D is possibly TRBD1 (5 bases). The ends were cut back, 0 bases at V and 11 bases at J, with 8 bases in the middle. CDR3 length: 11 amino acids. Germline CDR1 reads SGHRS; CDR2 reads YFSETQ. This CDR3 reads CASSLETVQYF. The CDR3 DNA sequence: TGCGCCAGCAGCTTGGAGACAGTTCAGTACTTC.

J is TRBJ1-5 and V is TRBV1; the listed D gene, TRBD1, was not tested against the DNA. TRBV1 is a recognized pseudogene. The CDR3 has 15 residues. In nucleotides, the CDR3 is TGCACCAGCAGCCACCAGGACAGGGACGATCAGCCCCAGCATTTT. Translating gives CTSSHQDRDDQPQHF.

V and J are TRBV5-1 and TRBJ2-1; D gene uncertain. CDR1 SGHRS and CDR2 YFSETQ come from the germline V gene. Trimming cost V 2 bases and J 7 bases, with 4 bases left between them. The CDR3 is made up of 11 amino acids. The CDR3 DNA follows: TGCGCCAGCAGCTTTCGGAATGAGCAGTTCTTC. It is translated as CASSFRNEQFF.